This T cell receptor (beta chain) came from a study of blood T cell repertoires in COVID-19. Overall study: Samples representing acute and convalescent COVID-19 were sourced from the United States, Italy and Spain.

Original processing methods: Amplification of reference gene primers provided the estimated nucleated cell counts. Sequenced by immunoSEQ multiplex PCR; TCRdb stores in-frame clones only, minus some. That table furnishes V, J and clone size, whereas the DNA furnished D and trimming. Of roughly 100,000 clones detected, 81% appear once; the ten largest clones hold roughly a tenth. J lost 8 bases, V lost 4 bases, and 12 bases had no gene match. The germline CDR1 and CDR2 sequences are SGHAT and FQNNGV. There are 16 residues in the CDR3. The material sequenced was peripheral blood. The genes are TRBV11-2 and TRBJ2-3; 10 positions agree with TRBD2. This TCR was recovered from a woman aged 65 to 85 with acute or convalescent COVID-19. CDR3 sequence: CASSSPRLAGGLTQYF. The CDR3, as DNA: TGTGCCAGCAGCTCCCCTAGGTTAGCGGGAGGCCTTACGCAGTATTTT.